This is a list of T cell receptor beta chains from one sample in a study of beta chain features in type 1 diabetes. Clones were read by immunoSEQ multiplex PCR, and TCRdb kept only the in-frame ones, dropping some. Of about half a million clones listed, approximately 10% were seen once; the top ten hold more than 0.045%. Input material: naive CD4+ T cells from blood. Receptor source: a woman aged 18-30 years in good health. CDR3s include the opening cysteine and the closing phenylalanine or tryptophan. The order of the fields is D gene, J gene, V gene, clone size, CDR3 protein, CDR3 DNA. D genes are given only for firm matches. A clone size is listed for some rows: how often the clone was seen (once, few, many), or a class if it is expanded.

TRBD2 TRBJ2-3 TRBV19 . CASASGGPEDTQYF TGTGCCAGTGCTAGCGGGGGGCCAGAGGATACGCAGTATTTT
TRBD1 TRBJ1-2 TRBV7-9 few CASSPSDRGPGGYTF TGTGCCAGCAGCCCTAGCGACAGGGGGCCAGGTGGCTACACCTTC
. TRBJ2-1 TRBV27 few CASKTGHREQFF TGTGCCAGCAAAACAGGGCACCGGGAGCAGTTCTTC
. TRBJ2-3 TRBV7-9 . CASSSWGSSTDTQYF TGTGCCAGCAGCTCTTGGGGCTCTAGCACAGATACGCAGTATTTT
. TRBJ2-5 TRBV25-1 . CASSEGETQYF TGTGCCAGCAGTGAAGGAGAGACCCAGTACTTC
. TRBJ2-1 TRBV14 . CASSQVSLYGYNEQFF TGTGCCAGCAGCCAAGTGTCCCTCTATGGGTACAATGAGCAGTTCTTC
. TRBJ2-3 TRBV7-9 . CASSLAGVRADTQYF TGTGCCAGCAGCTTAGCGGGAGTAAGGGCAGATACGCAGTATTTT
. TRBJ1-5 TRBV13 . CASSFKRNQPQHF TGTGCCAGCAGCTTTAAGCGCAATCAGCCCCAGCATTTT
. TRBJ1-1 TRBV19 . CASNLNFGVNTEAFF TGTGCCAGTAATTTGAACTTCGGGGTGAACACTGAAGCTTTCTTT
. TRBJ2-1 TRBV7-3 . CASSPRSYNEQFF TGTGCCAGCAGCCCCCGTTCCTACAATGAGCAGTTCTTC
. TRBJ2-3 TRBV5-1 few CASSGGTADTQYF TGCGCCAGCAGCGGCGGGACAGCAGATACGCAGTATTTT
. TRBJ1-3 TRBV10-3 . CAIGRQLASGNTIYF TGTGCCATCGGTAGGCAGCTCGCCTCTGGAAACACCATATATTTT
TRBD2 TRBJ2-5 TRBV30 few CAWSVLRTSGGFQETQYF TGTGCCTGGAGTGTACTTCGGACTAGCGGGGGATTTCAAGAGACCCAGTACTTC
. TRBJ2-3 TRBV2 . CASRWGDTQYF TGTGCCAGCAGATGGGGAGATACGCAGTATTTT
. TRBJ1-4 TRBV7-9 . CASSRNEKLFF TGTGCCAGCAGCCGTAATGAAAAACTGTTTTTT
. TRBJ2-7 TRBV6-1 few CASSGTGTFSYEQYF TGTGCCAGCAGTGGAACCGGGACGTTCTCCTACGAGCAGTACTTC
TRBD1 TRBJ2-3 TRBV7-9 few CASSLGNRGTDTQYF TGTGCCAGCAGCTTGGGGAACAGGGGGACAGATACGCAGTATTTT
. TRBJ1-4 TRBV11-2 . CASSFTGEKLFF TGTGCCAGCAGCTTTACAGGGGAAAAACTGTTTTTT
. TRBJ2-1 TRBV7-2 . CASTAGPSQFF TGTGCCAGCACCGCGGGGCCATCGCAGTTCTTC
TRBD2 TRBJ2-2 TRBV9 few CASSVSGGQNTGELFF TGTGCCAGCAGCGTATCGGGAGGGCAGAACACCGGGGAGCTGTTTTTT
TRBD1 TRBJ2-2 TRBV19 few CASSIWDRVTGELFF TGTGCCAGTAGTATCTGGGACAGGGTGACCGGGGAGCTGTTTTTT
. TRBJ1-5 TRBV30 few CAWRLGGNQPQHF TGTGCCTGGAGGCTAGGTGGCAATCAGCCCCAGCATTTT
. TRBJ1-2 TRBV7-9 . CASSLARQSYGYTF TGTGCCAGCAGCTTAGCGCGACAGTCATATGGCTACACCTTC
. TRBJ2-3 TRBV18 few CASSPQRGHTDTQYF TGTGCCAGCTCACCACAGCGGGGACACACAGATACGCAGTATTTT
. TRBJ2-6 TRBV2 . CASNSVSGANVLTF TGTGCCAGCAATTCCGTCTCTGGGGCCAACGTCCTGACTTTC
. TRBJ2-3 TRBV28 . CASSLRRSTDTQYF TGTGCCAGCAGTTTACGGAGAAGCACAGATACGCAGTATTTT
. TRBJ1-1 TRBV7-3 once CASSLSVPSTEAFF TGTGCCAGCAGCTTATCAGTTCCTAGCACTGAAGCTTTCTTT
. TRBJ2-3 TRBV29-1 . CSVVRRSSGDTQYF TGCAGCGTTGTGCGACGTTCCTCTGGGGATACGCAGTATTTT
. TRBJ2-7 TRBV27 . CASSLSLLHEQYF TGTGCCAGCAGTTTATCGTTGTTGCACGAGCAGTACTTC
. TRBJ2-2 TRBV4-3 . CASSQGSAGFGTGELFF TGCGCCAGCAGCCAAGGGTCGGCGGGATTCGGCACCGGGGAGCTGTTTTTT
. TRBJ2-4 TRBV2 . CASSAQQLAKNIQYF TGTGCCAGCAGTGCACAACAGCTAGCCAAAAACATTCAGTACTTC
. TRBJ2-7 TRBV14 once CASSQTAYEQYF TGTGCCAGCAGCCAAACAGCCTACGAGCAGTACTTC
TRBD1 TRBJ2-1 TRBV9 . CASSVSLRTGGKNEQFF TGTGCCAGCAGCGTAAGCCTGCGGACAGGGGGTAAGAATGAGCAGTTCTTC
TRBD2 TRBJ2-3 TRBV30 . CALRGGGTDTQYF TGTGCCTTGCGGGGGGGAGGCACAGATACGCAGTATTTT
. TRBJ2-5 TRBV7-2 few CASSLSGETQYF TGTGCCAGCAGCTTATCGGGAGAGACCCAGTACTTC
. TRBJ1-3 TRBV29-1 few CSVVLAGSAGNTIYF TGCAGCGTTGTGTTGGCAGGGAGCGCTGGAAACACCATATATTTT
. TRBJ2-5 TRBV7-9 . CASSLGPQETQYF TGTGCCAGCAGCTTGGGCCCCCAAGAGACCCAGTACTTC
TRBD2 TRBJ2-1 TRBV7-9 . CASSPSRQSGRRNEQFF TGTGCCAGCAGCCCCTCTCGCCAAAGCGGGAGGCGCAATGAGCAGTTCTTC
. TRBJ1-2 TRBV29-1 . CSVSRDRYGYTF TGCAGCGTTTCCAGGGACCGCTATGGCTACACCTTC
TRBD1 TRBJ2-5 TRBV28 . CASSSPGQVAQETQYF TGTGCCAGCAGTTCGCCGGGACAGGTAGCTCAAGAGACCCAGTACTTC
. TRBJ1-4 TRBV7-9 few CASSSTFARGEKLFF TGTGCCAGCAGCTCCACATTCGCCCGAGGCGAAAAACTGTTTTTT
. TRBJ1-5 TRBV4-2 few CASSQEGSGRQPQHF TGTGCCAGCAGCCAAGAAGGGTCAGGGAGGCAGCCCCAGCATTTT
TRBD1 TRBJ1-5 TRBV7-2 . CASSLAGTGDYQPQHF TGTGCCAGCAGCTTAGCTGGGACAGGGGATTATCAGCCCCAGCATTTT
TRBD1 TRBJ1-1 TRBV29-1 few CSVEQGVGTEAFF TGCAGCGTTGAACAGGGGGTGGGTACTGAAGCTTTCTTT
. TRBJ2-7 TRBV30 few CAWSNTGEQCF TGTGCCTGGAGTAACACAGGAGAGCAGTGCTTC
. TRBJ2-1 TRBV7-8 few CASQRGLVSAYNEQFF TGTGCCAGCCAGAGGGGCCTAGTGAGCGCCTACAATGAGCAGTTCTTC
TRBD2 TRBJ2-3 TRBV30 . CAWGTSGTDTQYF TGTGCCTGGGGGACTAGCGGCACGGATACGCAGTATTTT
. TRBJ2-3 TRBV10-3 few CAIRPWEGADTDTQYF TGTGCCATCAGGCCTTGGGAGGGGGCGGACACAGATACGCAGTATTTT
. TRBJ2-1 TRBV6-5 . CASSRGGFGSNEQFF TGTGCCAGCAGCAGAGGGGGTTTTGGTTCGAATGAGCAGTTCTTC
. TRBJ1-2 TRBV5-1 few CASSGETYGYTF TGCGCCAGCAGTGGAGAAACTTATGGCTACACCTTC
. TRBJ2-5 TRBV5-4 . CASSSNREETQYF TGTGCCAGCAGCTCCAACAGGGAAGAGACCCAGTACTTC
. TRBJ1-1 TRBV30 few CAWRSNRAMNTEAFF TGTGCCTGGAGGTCAAACAGGGCCATGAACACTGAAGCTTTCTTT
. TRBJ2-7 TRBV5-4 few CASSFDGGGFGYEQYF TGTGCCAGCAGCTTCGATGGCGGGGGCTTTGGGTACGAGCAGTACTTC
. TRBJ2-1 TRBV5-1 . CASSMTVRGDNEQFF TGCGCCAGCAGCATGACGGTCCGAGGGGACAATGAGCAGTTCTTC